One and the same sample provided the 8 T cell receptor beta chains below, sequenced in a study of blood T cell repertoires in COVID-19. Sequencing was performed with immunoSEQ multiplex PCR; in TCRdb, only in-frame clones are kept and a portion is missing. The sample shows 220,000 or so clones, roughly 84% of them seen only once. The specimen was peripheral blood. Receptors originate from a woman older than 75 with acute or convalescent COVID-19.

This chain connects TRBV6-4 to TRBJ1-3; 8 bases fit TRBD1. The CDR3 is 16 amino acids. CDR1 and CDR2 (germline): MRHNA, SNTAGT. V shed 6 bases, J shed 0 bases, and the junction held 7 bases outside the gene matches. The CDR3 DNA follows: TGTGCCAGCAGGAGACAGGGGAGCCCCTCTGGAAACACCATATATTTT. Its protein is CASRRQGSPSGNTIYF.

The DNA of the CDR3 is TGTGCCAGCAGCTCCCTACTTGGTGAGCAGTTCTTC. Residues: CASSSLLGEQFF. This rearrangement joins TRBV7-3 to TRBJ2-1; no definite D call. V dropped 4 bases and J dropped 9 bases, with 10 bases sitting between them. Germline V gene sequence: CDR1 SGHTA, CDR2 FQGTGA. This CDR3 is built from 12 residues.

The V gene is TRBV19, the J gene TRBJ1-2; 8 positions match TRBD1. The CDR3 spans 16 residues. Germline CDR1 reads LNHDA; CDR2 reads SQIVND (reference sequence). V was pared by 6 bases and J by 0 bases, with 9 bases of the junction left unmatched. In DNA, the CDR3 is TGTGCCAGTAGACGGGGGGACAGGCCAGCTAACTATGGCTACACCTTC. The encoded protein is CASRRGDRPANYGYTF.

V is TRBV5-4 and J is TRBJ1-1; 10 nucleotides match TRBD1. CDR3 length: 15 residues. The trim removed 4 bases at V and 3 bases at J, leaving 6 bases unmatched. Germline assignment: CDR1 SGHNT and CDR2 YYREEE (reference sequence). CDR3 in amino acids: CASSPRQGAYTEAFF. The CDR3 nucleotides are TGTGCCAGCAGCCCTCGACAGGGGGCCTACACTGAAGCTTTCTTT.

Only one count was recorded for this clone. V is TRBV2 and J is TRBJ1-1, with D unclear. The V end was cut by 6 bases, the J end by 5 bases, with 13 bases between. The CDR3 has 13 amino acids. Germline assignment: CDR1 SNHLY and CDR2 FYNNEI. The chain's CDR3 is CASRDSRATEAFF. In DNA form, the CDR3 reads TGTGCCAGCAGGGACTCTCGGGCGACTGAAGCTTTCTTT.

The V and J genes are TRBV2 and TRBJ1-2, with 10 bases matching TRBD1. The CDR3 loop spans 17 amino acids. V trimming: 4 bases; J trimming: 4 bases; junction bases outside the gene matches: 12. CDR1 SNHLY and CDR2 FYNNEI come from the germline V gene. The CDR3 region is CASSAPTGGSSSYGYTF. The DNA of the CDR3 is TGTGCCAGCAGTGCCCCGACAGGGGGCTCTTCTAGCTATGGCTACACCTTC.

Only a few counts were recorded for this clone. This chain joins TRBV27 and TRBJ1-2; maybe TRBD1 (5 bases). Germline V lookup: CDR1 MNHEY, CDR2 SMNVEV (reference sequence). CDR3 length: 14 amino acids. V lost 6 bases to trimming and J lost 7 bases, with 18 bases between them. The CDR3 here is CASREPGVWLGYTF. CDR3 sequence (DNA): TGTGCCAGCAGGGAACCGGGGGTGTGGCTTGGCTACACCTTC.

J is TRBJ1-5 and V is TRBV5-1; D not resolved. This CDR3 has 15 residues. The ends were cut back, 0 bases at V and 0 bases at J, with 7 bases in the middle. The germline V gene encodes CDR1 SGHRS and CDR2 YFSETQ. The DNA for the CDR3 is TGCGCCAGCAGCTTGGACGGGGATAGCAATCAGCCCCAGCATTTT. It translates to CASSLDGDSNQPQHF. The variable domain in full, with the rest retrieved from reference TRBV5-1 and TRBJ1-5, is KAGVTQTPRYLIKTRGQQVTLSCSPISGHRSVSWYQQTPGQGLQFLFEYFSETQRNKGNFPGRFSGRQFSNSRSEMNVSTLELGDSALYLCASSLDGDSNQPQHFGDGTRLSIL.